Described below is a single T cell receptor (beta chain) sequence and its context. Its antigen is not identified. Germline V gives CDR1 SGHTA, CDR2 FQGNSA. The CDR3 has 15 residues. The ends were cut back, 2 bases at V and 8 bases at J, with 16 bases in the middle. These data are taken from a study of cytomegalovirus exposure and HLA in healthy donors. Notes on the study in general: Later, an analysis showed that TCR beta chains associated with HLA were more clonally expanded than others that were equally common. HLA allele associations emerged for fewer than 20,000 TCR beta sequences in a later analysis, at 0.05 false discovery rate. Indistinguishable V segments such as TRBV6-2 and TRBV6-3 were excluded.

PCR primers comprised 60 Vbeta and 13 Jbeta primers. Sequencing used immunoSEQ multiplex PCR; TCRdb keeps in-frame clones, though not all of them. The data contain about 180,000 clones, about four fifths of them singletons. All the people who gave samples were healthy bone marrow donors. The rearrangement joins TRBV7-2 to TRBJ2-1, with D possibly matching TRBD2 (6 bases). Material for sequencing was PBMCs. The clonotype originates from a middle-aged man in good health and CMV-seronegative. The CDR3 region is CASSLLDAGRDEQFF. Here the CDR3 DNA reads TGTGCCAGCAGCTTACTGGACGCGGGGCGGGATGAGCAGTTCTTC.